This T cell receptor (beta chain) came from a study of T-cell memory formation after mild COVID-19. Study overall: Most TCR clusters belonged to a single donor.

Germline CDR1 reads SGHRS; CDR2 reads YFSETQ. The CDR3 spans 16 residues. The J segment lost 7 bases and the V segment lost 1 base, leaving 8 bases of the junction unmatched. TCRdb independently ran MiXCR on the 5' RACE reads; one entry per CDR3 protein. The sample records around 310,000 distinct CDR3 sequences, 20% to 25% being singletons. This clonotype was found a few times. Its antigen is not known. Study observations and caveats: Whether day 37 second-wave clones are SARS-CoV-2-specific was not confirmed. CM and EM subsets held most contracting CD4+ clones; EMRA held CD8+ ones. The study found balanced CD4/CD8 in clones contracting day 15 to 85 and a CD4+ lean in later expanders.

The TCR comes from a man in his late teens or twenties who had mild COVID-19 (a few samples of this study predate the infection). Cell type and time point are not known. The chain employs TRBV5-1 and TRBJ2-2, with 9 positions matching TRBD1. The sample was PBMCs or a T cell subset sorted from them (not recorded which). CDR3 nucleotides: TGCGCCAGCAGCTTGCTACAGGGGGCGCATAGCGGGGAGCTGTTTTTT. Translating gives CASSLLQGAHSGELFF.